Only a few counts were recorded for the clone carrying this T cell receptor beta chain. Its antigen is unidentified. The sample is drawn from a study of identical twins. The germline CDR1 and CDR2 sequences are SQVTM and ANQGSEA. Trimming removed 2 bases at V and 7 bases at J, with 9 bases between. The CDR3 covers 12 residues. It was template switching that added a universal primer site, and there were unique molecular identifiers on the cDNA. A single record per CDR3 protein comes from TCRdb applying MiXCR to the 5' RACE reads. Here the sample spans 200,000 to 300,000 distinct CDR3 sequences, about 10% being singletons. Whole-study findings and limits: The presence of invariant MAIT and iNKT cells could partly confound analyses of zero-insertion sequences. Insertions were reduced in abundant cord blood beta clonotypes but not in memory repertoires.

The chain combines TRBV29-1 with TRBJ2-4; D gene unclear. Input material: memory T cells sorted from blood. This receptor was identified in a man aged 50-59 years in good health. CDR3 sequence reads: CSVELGGNIQYF. In nucleotides, the CDR3 is TGCAGCGTTGAATTAGGCGGTAACATTCAGTACTTC.